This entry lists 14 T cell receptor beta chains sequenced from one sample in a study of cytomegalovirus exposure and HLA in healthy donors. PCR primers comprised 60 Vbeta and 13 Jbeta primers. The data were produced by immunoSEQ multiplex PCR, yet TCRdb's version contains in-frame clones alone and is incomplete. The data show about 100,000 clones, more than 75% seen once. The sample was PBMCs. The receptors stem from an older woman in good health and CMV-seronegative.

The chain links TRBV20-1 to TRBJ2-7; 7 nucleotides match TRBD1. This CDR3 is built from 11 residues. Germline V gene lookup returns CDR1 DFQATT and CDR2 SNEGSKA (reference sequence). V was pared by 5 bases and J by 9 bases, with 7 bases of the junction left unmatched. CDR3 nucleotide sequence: TGCAGTGCTTTGGACAGGACCATGCAGTACTTC. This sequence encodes CSALDRTMQYF.

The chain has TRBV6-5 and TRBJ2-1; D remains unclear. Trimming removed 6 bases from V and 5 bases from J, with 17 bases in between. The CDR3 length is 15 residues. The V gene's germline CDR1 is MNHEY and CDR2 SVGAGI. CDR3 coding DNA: TGTGCCAGCAGAGAGACTGGCGTCAGTCACAATGAGCAGTTCTTC. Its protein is CASRETGVSHNEQFF.

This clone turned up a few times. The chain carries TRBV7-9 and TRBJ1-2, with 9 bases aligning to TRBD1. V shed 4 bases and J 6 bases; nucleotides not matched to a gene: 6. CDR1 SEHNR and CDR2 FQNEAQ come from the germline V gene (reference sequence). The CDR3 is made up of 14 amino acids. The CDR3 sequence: CASSSAGTGNGYTF. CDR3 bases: TGTGCCAGCAGCTCCGCCGGGACAGGGAATGGCTACACCTTC. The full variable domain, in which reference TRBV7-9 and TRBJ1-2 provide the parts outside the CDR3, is DTGVSQNPRHKITKRGQNVTFRCDPISEHNRLYWYRQTLGQGPEFLTYFQNEAQLEKSRLLSDRFSAERPKGSFSTLEIQRTEQGDSAMYLCASSSAGTGNGYTFGSGTRLTVV.

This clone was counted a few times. The CDR3 region is CSVQGAVGVAEAFF. CDR3 nucleotides: TGCAGCGTTCAGGGGGCAGTGGGGGTCGCTGAAGCTTTCTTT. The V call is TRBV29-1, the J call TRBJ1-1, with 8 bases identical to TRBD1. Germline-derived CDR1 and CDR2 are SQVTM and ANQGSEA. V dropped 5 bases and J dropped 6; count of bases not matched to a gene: 11. This CDR3 has 14 residues.

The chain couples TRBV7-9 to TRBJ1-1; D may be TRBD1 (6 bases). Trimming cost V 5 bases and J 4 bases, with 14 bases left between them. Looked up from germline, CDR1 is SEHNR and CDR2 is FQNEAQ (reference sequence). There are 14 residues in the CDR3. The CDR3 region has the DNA TGTGCCAGCAGCCTACAGGGAGGGGGCACTGAAGCTTTCTTT. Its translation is CASSLQGGGTEAFF.

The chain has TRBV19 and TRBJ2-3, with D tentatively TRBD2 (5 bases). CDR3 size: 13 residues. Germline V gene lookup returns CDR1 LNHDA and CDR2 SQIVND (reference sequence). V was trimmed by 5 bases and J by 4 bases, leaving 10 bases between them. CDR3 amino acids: CASSLSSADTQYF. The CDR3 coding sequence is TGTGCCAGTAGTTTGAGTAGCGCAGATACGCAGTATTTT. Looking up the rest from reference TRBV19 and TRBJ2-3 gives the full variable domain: DGGITQSPKYLFRKEGQNVTLSCEQNLNHDAMYWYRQDPGQGLRLIYYSQIVNDFQKGDIAEGYSVSREKKESFPLTVTSAQKNPTAFYLCASSLSSADTQYFGPGTRLTVL.

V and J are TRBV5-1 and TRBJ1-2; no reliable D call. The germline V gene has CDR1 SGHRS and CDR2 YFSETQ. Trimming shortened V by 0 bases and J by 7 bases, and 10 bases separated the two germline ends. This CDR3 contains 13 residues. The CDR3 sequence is CASSLVGRSGYTF. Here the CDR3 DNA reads TGCGCCAGCAGCTTGGTTGGGAGGAGTGGCTACACCTTC.

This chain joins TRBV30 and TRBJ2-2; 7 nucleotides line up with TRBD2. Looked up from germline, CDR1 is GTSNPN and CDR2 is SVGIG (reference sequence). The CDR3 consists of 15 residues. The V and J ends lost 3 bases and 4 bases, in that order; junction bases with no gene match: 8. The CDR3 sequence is CAWSPWTSPTGELFF. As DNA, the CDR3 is TGTGCCTGGAGCCCTTGGACTAGTCCCACCGGGGAGCTGTTTTTT.

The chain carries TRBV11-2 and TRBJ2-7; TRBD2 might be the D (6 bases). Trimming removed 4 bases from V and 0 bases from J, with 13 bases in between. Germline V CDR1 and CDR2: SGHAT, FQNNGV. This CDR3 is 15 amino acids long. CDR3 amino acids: CASSSGLLHSYEQYF. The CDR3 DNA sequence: TGTGCCAGCAGCTCGGGACTCTTGCACTCCTACGAGCAGTACTTC.

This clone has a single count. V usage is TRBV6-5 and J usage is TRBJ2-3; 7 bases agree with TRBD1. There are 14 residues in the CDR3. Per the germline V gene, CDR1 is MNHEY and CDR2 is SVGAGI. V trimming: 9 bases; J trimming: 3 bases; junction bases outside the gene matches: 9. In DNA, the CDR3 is TGTGCCAGTCGTTTGCAGGGGGAAACAGATACGCAGTATTTT. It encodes CASRLQGETDTQYF.

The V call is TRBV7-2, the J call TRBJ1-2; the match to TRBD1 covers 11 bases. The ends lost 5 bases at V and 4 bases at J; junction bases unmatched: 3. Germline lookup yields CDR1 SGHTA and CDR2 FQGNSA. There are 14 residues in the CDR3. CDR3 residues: CASSQGQGVYGYTF. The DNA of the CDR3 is TGTGCCAGCAGCCAGGGACAGGGGGTCTATGGCTACACCTTC.

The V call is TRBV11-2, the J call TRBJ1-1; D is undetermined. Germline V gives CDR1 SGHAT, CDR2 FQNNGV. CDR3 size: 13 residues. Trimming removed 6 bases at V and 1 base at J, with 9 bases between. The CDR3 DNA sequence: TGTGCCAGCAGAACCAGCGGGAACACTGAAGCTTTCTTT. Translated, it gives CASRTSGNTEAFF.

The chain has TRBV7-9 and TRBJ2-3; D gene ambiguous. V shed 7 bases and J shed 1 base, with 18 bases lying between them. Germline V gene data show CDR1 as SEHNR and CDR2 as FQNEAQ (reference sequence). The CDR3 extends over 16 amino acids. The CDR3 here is CASKTHIIEGTDTQYF. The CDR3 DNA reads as TGTGCCAGCAAAACCCACATCATCGAGGGCACAGATACGCAGTATTTT.

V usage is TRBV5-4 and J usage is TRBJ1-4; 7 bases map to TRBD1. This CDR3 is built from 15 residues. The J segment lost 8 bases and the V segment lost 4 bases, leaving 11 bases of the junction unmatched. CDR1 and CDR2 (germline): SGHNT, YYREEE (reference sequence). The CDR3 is CASSAHQGDGEKLFF. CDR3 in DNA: TGTGCCAGCAGCGCGCATCAGGGGGACGGGGAAAAACTGTTTTTT. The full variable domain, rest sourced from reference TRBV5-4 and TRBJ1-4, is ETGVTQSPTHLIKTRGQQVTLRCSSQSGHNTVSWYQQALGQGPQFIFQYYREEENGRGNFPPRFSGLQFPNYSSELNVNALELDDSALYLCASSAHQGDGEKLFFGSGTQLSVL.